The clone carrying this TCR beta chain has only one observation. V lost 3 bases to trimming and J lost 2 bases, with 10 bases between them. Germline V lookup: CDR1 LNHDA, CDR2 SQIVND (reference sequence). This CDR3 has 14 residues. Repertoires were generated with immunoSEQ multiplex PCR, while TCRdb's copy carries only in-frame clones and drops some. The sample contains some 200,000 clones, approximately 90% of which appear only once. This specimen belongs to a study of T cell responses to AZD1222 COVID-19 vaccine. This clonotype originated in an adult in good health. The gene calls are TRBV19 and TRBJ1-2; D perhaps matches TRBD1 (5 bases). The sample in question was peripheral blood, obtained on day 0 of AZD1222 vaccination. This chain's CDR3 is CASSIKGANYGYTF. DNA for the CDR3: TGTGCCAGTAGTATCAAAGGGGCGAACTATGGCTACACCTTC.